The 8 T cell receptor beta chains in this list originate from one sample, sequenced in a study of technical replicates of blood from a few donors. Assay used: immunoSEQ multiplex PCR; TCRdb lists only in-frame clones, some missing. The sample contains roughly 93,000 clones, approximately 94% of which appear only once. The sequencing sample was made of T cells isolated from PBMCs. These receptors came from a human donor in good health.

J is TRBJ1-2 and V is TRBV5-5; 12 bases align to TRBD1. This CDR3 contains 16 residues. Unmatched junction bases numbered 13, after V lost 7 bases and J lost 6 bases. CDR1 and CDR2 (germline): SGHKS, YYEKEE (reference sequence). The CDR3 here is CASGPGTGGISDGYTF. The CDR3 bases are TGTGCCAGCGGGCCCGGGACAGGGGGCATAAGTGATGGCTACACCTTC.

V and J are TRBV6-1 and TRBJ2-1, with D tentatively TRBD1 or TRBD2 (7 bases each). Per germline, CDR1 MNHNS and CDR2 SASEGT. This CDR3 has 19 amino acids. Trimming removed 4 bases at V and 6 bases at J, with 28 bases between. Here the CDR3 DNA reads TGTGCCAGCAGTGTAGCAGGGGGTCTAGCGGCTTTCTCTGGCAATGAGCAGTTCTTC. Translated, it gives CASSVAGGLAAFSGNEQFF.

This clone was found a few times. V usage is TRBV2 and J usage is TRBJ1-5; possibly TRBD1 for D (6 bases). Germline lookup yields CDR1 SNHLY and CDR2 FYNNEI. Trimming left V 3 bases short and J 4 bases short, with 7 bases between. The CDR3 spans 13 residues. For the CDR3, the DNA is TGTGCCAGCAGTGACAGGGGTAATCAGCCCCAGCATTTT. The encoded protein is CASSDRGNQPQHF.

V gene TRBV5-1 combines with J gene TRBJ2-1; maybe TRBD1 (6 bases). This CDR3 is built from 11 residues. V dropped 5 bases and J dropped 7 bases, with 7 bases sitting between them. CDR1 is SGHRS, CDR2 YFSETQ, per germline. The CDR3 protein is CASSQGNEQFF. The CDR3 region has the DNA TGCGCCAGCAGTCAGGGGAATGAGCAGTTCTTC.

The chain combines TRBV7-9 with TRBJ1-4, with 9 bases identical to TRBD1. This CDR3 is built from 15 residues. Germline lookup yields CDR1 SEHNR and CDR2 FQNEAQ (reference sequence). Trimming at V came to 5 bases and at J to 8 bases, leaving 9 bases not matched to a gene. The CDR3 region has the DNA TGTGCCAGCAGCGGGCGATTGGGACAGGGAGAAAAACTGTTTTTT. Translation: CASSGRLGQGEKLFF. Looking up the rest from reference TRBV7-9 and TRBJ1-4 gives the full variable domain: DTGVSQNPRHKITKRGQNVTFRCDPISEHNRLYWYRQTLGQGPEFLTYFQNEAQLEKSRLLSDRFSAERPKGSFSTLEIQRTEQGDSAMYLCASSGRLGQGEKLFFGSGTQLSVL.

The chain is built from TRBV19 and TRBJ1-2, with 8 bases identical to TRBD1. The CDR3 consists of 18 residues. V dropped 9 bases and J dropped 4; count of bases not matched to a gene: 22. The V gene's germline CDR1 is LNHDA and CDR2 SQIVND (reference sequence). CDR3 protein: CASIYSVQGAIKSYGYTF. The CDR3 nucleotides read TGTGCCAGCATATATTCGGTGCAGGGGGCGATAAAAAGCTATGGCTACACCTTC.

This clone was observed a single time. This chain links TRBV9 with TRBJ2-3; 9 bases are a match to TRBD1. V dropped 0 bases and J dropped 1; count of bases not matched to a gene: 0. Looked up from germline, CDR1 is SGDLS and CDR2 is YYNGEE. CDR3 size: 15 residues. This CDR3 reads CASSVGTGGTDTQYF. CDR3 DNA: TGTGCCAGCAGCGTAGGGACAGGGGGCACAGATACGCAGTATTTT.

The V call is TRBV15, the J call TRBJ2-7, with D possibly TRBD1 on 5 matching bases. The CDR3 totals 15 residues. The germline gives CDR1 LNHNV, CDR2 YYDKDF (reference sequence). V was shortened by 1 base and J by 3 bases, with 13 bases between the two germline ends. CDR3 sequence: CATSRGAVGDYEQYF. The CDR3 DNA reads as TGTGCCACCAGCAGAGGTGCAGTAGGGGACTACGAGCAGTACTTC.